This entry lists 14 T cell receptor beta chains sequenced from one sample in a study of patients and donors after allogeneic stem cell transplantation. TCRdb reprocessed the RT-PCR reads with MiXCR, giving one entry per CDR3 protein. The sample consists of more than 75,000 distinct CDR3 sequences, approximately 5.2% of them appearing once. The specimen sequenced was blood, either unsorted or a sorted T cell fraction (not recorded which). The receptors were gathered from a human donor who was either an allogeneic HSCT recipient or a stem cell or donor lymphocyte infusion donor (not recorded which). It is not recorded whose cells these are; they may come from a transplant donor.

In this sample, this clonotype turned up many times. The J gene is TRBJ2-3, the V gene TRBV20-1; 8 nucleotides align to TRBD2. Germline-derived CDR1 and CDR2 are DFQATT and SNEGSKA (reference sequence). This CDR3 spans 16 amino acids. With 5 bases clipped from V and 1 base from J, the junction kept 11 bases outside the gene matches. For the CDR3, the DNA is TGCAGTGCTGGAAATATAGCGGGAAGAGGCACAGATACGCAGTATTTT. Protein product: CSAGNIAGRGTDTQYF.

This clonotype was seen many times. This rearrangement joins TRBV5-1 to TRBJ2-3; 13 bases fit TRBD2. V dropped 4 bases and J dropped 4; count of bases not matched to a gene: 9. CDR1 is SGHRS, CDR2 YFSETQ, per germline. The CDR3 is 17 amino acids. CDR3 coding DNA: TGCGCCAGCAGCCCACCGGGACTAGCGGGAAGTGCAGATACGCAGTATTTT. Encoded protein: CASSPPGLAGSADTQYF.

The chain is built from TRBV6-5 and TRBJ2-5; D remains unclear. The CDR3 contains 14 residues. CDR1 is MNHEY, CDR2 SVGAGI, per germline. V shed 3 bases and J shed 2 bases, with 10 bases lying between them. The CDR3 region is CASSYLWGQETQYF. CDR3 coding DNA: TGTGCCAGCAGTTATTTGTGGGGACAAGAGACCCAGTACTTC.

This clonotype was seen a few times. V gene TRBV12-3 or TRBV12-4 combines with J gene TRBJ1-1; the D gene is possibly TRBD1 (6 bases). The CDR3 spans 14 residues. V gave up 3 bases and J gave up 5 bases, with 13 bases separating them. CDR3 coding DNA: TGTGCCAGCAGTTTCAGGGGTCCCCGAACTGAAGCTTTCTTT. Its translation: CASSFRGPRTEAFF.

This clonotype occurred many times. The chain combines TRBV5-5 with TRBJ2-5; the D is unclear. V lost 1 base and J lost 4, with 5 bases in between. In germline, CDR1 is SGHKS, CDR2 YYEKEE (reference sequence). The CDR3 is 12 residues long. The chain's CDR3 is CASSLNRETQYF. The CDR3 nucleotides are TGTGCCAGCAGCTTGAACCGAGAGACCCAGTACTTC.

The chain recombines TRBV5-6 with TRBJ2-2; D tentatively reads TRBD1 or TRBD2 (5 bases each). Germline CDR1 reads SGHDT; CDR2 reads YYEEEE. This CDR3 is built from 15 residues. The V end was cut by 4 bases, the J end by 4 bases, with 14 bases between. The CDR3 DNA is TGTGCCAGCAGCGCCTCCGGGACCGGCACCGGGGAGCTGTTTTTT. Amino acid sequence: CASSASGTGTGELFF.

This clonotype was found many times. The rearrangement uses TRBV5-1 and TRBJ2-3, with D perhaps being TRBD1 or TRBD2 (5 bases each). The germline gives CDR1 SGHRS, CDR2 YFSETQ. Trimming stripped 0 bases from V and 0 bases from J, with 14 bases between. The CDR3 covers 17 residues. The chain's CDR3 is CASSLDPQGASTDTQYF. The DNA of the CDR3 is TGCGCCAGCAGCTTGGACCCGCAGGGAGCTAGCACAGATACGCAGTATTTT.

At least ten counts were recorded for this clonotype. The chain couples TRBV28 to TRBJ2-1; possible D gene TRBD2, 6 bases. Germline-derived CDR1 and CDR2 are MDHEN and SYDVKM. This CDR3 contains 14 residues. Trimming cost V 7 bases and J 4 bases, with 14 bases left between them. The CDR3 nucleotides are TGTGCCAGCAAAGCGGGCGCCTGGTACAATGAGCAGTTCTTC. Protein product: CASKAGAWYNEQFF. Combining the CDR3 with reference TRBV28 and TRBJ2-1 gives the whole variable domain DVKVTQSSRYLVKRTGEKVFLECVQDMDHENMFWYRQDPGLGLRLIYFSYDVKMKEKGDIPEGYSVSREKKERFSLILESASTNQTSMYLCASKAGAWYNEQFFGPGTRLTVL.

This clonotype has more than one count but fewer than ten. CDR3 sequence: CASSLYPPGSQGSNQPQHF. For the CDR3, the DNA is TGTGCCAGCAGTTTATATCCCCCCGGCAGTCAGGGAAGCAATCAGCCCCAGCATTTT. This rearrangement joins TRBV27 to TRBJ1-5; perhaps TRBD1 as D (5 bases). Trimming removed 1 base from V and 1 base from J, with 20 bases in between. Germline CDR1 and CDR2: MNHEY and SMNVEV (reference sequence). The CDR3 consists of 19 residues.

This clonotype occurred many times. The chain is built from TRBV2 and TRBJ2-7; no clear D gene. The CDR3 has 15 amino acids. V was cut by 4 bases and J by 0 bases, with 13 bases left in between. Germline loops: CDR1 SNHLY, CDR2 FYNNEI. The CDR3 DNA reads as TGTGCCAGCAGTGGGGTAGAGACGCTCTCCTACGAGCAGTACTTC. Translating gives CASSGVETLSYEQYF. Looking up the rest from reference TRBV2 and TRBJ2-7 gives the full variable domain: EPEVTQTPSHQVTQMGQEVILRCVPISNHLYFYWYRQILGQKVEFLVSFYNNEISEKSEIFDDQFSVERPDGSNFTLKIRSTKLEDSAMYFCASSGVETLSYEQYFGPGTRLTVT.

The chain employs TRBV19 and TRBJ1-1, with D perhaps TRBD1 (6 bases). V lost 7 bases, J lost 4 bases, and 16 bases lay in between. There are 14 residues in the CDR3. Looked up from germline, CDR1 is LNHDA and CDR2 is SQIVND (reference sequence). This chain's CDR3 is CASTPSRGGTEAFF. In nucleotides, the CDR3 is TGTGCCAGTACACCTAGCAGGGGAGGCACTGAAGCTTTCTTT.

Note on this clonotype: A clone one base away is much larger, so this may be a read error. V gene TRBV5-1 combines with J gene TRBJ1-4; D not resolved. V was trimmed by 2 bases and J by 3 bases, leaving 14 bases between them. CDR1 SGHRS and CDR2 YFSETQ come from the germline V gene. The CDR3 is 16 amino acids. Written as DNA, the CDR3 is TGCGCCAGCAGCTTCCCCAGATCGACATCTAATGAAAAACTGTTTTTT. Translating gives CASSFPRSTSNEKLFF.

This clonotype was counted ten times or more. The V and J genes are TRBV5-1 and TRBJ2-1; 9 bases match TRBD2. Per germline, CDR1 SGHRS and CDR2 YFSETQ. J lost 6 bases, V lost 0 bases, and 7 bases had no gene match. The CDR3 extends over 16 amino acids. DNA for the CDR3: TGCGCCAGCAGCTTGGGGGGGCTAGCGGGGATCAATGAGCAGTTCTTC. Translated: CASSLGGLAGINEQFF.

This clonotype was counted ten times or more. The chain is built from TRBV6-6 and TRBJ2-7; D is possibly TRBD1 (5 bases). The CDR3 has 12 amino acids. Germline CDR1 reads MNHNY; CDR2 reads SVGAGI (reference sequence). V lost 2 bases and J 6 bases, leaving 8 bases between the germline ends. DNA for the CDR3: TGTGCCAGCAGTTACGGGGCCACCGAGCAGTACTTC. It translates to CASSYGATEQYF.